The sequence of this TCR delta chain was determined in a study of gamma-delta T cells after stem cell transplantation. V was trimmed by 0 bases and J by 0 bases, leaving 20 bases between them. The CDR3 is 21 residues long. Germline V gene data show CDR1 as GEAIGNYY and CDR2 as EKD. TCRdb re-analyzed the RT-PCR reads via CATT. The sample has 10,000 to 12,000 delta-chain clones, around 42% seen once. The chain recombines TRDV2 with TRDJ3, with a possible D match to TRDD3 (6 bases). The sequencing input was gamma-delta T cells. This TCR was sampled from a human donor. It is not recorded whose cells these are; they may come from a transplant donor. CDR3 protein: CACDTGRERGKSSWDTRQMFF. The CDR3 DNA is TGTGCCTGTGACACCGGTCGTGAGAGGGGGAAGAGCTCCTGGGACACCCGACAGATGTTTTTC.